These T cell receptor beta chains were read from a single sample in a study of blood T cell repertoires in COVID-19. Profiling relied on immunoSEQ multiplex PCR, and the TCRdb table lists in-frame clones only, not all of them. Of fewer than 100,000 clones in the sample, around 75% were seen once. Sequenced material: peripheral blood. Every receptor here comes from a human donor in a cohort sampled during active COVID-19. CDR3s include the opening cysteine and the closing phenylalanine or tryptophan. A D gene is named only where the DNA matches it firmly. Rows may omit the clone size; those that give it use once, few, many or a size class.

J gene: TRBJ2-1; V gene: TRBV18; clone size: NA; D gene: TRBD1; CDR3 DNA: TGTGCCAGCCGGCAGGACAGGGGGCATCATGAGCAGTTCTTC; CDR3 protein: CASRQDRGHHEQFF
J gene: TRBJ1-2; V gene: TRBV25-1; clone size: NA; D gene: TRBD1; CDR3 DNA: TGTGCCAGCAGCCAACAGGGGGTAGATGGCTACACCTTC; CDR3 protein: CASSQQGVDGYTF
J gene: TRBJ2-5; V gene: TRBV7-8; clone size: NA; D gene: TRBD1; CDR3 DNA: TGTGCCAGCAGCCGGACAGGGGGGGACCCATTCCAGTACTTC; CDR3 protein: CASSRTGGDPFQYF
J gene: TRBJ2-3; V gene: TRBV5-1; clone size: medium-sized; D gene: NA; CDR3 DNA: TGCGCCAGCAGCTTGGCCTACTATGGCGGTGCTAGCACAGATACGCAGTATTTT; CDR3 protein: CASSLAYYGGASTDTQYF
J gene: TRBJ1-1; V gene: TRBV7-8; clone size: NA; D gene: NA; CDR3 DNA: TGTGCCAGCAGCTTAGACCCAGGGTCCACTGAAGCTTTCTTT; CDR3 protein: CASSLDPGSTEAFF
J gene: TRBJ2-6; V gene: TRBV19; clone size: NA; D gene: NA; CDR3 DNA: TGTGCCAGTAGGCCCTTGGGGGCTAATGGGGCCAACGTCCTGACTTTC; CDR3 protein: CASRPLGANGANVLTF
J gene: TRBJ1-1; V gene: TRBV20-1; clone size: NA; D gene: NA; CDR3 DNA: TGCAGTGCTAGCGGACTGGGTGAAGCTTTCTTT; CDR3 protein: CSASGLGEAFF
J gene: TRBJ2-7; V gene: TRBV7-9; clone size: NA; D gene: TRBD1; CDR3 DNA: TGTGCCAGCAGCCGATCTTCCGCCGGGACAGGGCTTGTCGAGCAGTACTTC; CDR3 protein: CASSRSSAGTGLVEQYF
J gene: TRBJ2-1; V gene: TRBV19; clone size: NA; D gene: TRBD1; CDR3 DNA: TGTGCCAGTAGTACGACAGGGGGCTTGGACAATGAGCAGTTCTTC; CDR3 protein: CASSTTGGLDNEQFF
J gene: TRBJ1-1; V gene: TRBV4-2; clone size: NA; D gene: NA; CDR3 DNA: TGTGCCAGCAGCCAGACGGGGGGGGCAGCGAACACTGAAGCTTTCTTT; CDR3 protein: CASSQTGGAANTEAFF
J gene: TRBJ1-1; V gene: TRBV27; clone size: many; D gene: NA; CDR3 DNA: TGTGCCAGCAGTTTTTGGGCAGGGGTGAAGTCTGAAGCTTTCTTT; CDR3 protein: CASSFWAGVKSEAFF
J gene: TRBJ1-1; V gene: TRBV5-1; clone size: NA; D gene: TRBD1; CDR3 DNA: TGCGCCAGCAGCTTGGGACAGGGAATCACTGAAGCTTTCTTT; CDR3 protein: CASSLGQGITEAFF
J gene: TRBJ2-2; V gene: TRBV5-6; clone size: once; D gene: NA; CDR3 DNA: TGTGCCAGCAGCCCAGGGAGGACCGGGGAGCTGTTTTTT; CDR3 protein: CASSPGRTGELFF
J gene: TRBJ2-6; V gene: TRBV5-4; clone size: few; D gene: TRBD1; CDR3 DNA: TGTGCCAGCAGCACCGGGACAGCTGGGGCCAACGTCCTGACTTTC; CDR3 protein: CASSTGTAGANVLTF